The 2 T cell receptor beta chains reported below all come from one sample, sequenced in a study of post-analysis software for immune sequencing data. General observations from the study: Comparison of patients with controls showed a handful of TRBV segments more frequent in patients, TRBV5-6, TRBV5-1 and TRBV20-1 among them.

No antigen is known for these receptors. cDNA libraries for TCR beta contained unique molecular identifiers. Each CDR3 protein is one row after TCRdb ran MiXCR on the PCR reads. Here the sample spans hundreds of thousands of distinct CDR3 sequences, more than 50% being singletons. Input material: blood. Receptors were obtained from a girl aged 2-10 years with multiple sclerosis.

The chain couples TRBV6-2 or TRBV6-3 to TRBJ1-2; D is unclear. The CDR3 is 13 residues long. CDR1 and CDR2 (germline): MNHEY, SVGEGT. V lost 2 bases to trimming and J lost 4 bases, with 8 bases between them. The CDR3: CASSYLLIYGYTF. The DNA for the CDR3 is TGTGCCAGCAGTTACCTGTTAATCTATGGCTACACCTTC.

The chain carries TRBV7-2 and TRBJ1-2, with unresolved D. The CDR3 is 13 amino acids. CDR1 is SGHTA and CDR2 is FQGNSA in the germline V gene. V was pared by 3 bases and J by 4 bases, with 9 bases between. The CDR3 bases are TGTGCCAGCAGCTTCCTTATTACCTATGGCTACACCTTC. Its translation is CASSFLITYGYTF.